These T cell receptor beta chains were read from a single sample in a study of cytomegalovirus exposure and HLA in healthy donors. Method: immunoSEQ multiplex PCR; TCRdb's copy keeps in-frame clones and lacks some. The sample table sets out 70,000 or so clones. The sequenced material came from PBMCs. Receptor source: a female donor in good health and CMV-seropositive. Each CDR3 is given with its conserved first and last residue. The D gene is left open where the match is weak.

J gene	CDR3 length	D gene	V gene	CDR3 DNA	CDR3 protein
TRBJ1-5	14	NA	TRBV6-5	TGTGCCAGCAGTCAAATCTACGGCAATCAGCCCCAGCATTTT	CASSQIYGNQPQHF
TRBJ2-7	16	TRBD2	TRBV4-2	TGTGCCAGCAGCCAAGACCCGACTAGCGGTGTATACGAGCAGTACTTC	CASSQDPTSGVYEQYF
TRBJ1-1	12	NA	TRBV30	TGTGCCTGGAGTCGGCAGGGCACTGAAGCTTTCTTT	CAWSRQGTEAFF
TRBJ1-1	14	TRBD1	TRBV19	TGTGCCAGTAGCCTGACAGGGGGGGGCACTGAAGCTTTCTTT	CASSLTGGGTEAFF
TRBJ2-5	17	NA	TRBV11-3	TGTGCCAGCAGCTTAGGGGGGGGGACAGGAGGAGAAGAGACCCAGTACTTC	CASSLGGGTGGEETQYF
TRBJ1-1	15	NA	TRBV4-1	TGCGCCAGCAGCCCCGGCCCCCCGGGGGGCACTGAAGCTTTCTTT	CASSPGPPGGTEAFF
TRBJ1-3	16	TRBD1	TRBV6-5	TGTGCCAGCAGTTACCGCCGGGACAGGGAGCGAAACACCATATATTTT	CASSYRRDRERNTIYF
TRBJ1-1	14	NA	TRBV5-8	TGTGCCAGCAATCTCGATAAGGGGGACACTGAAGCTTTCTTT	CASNLDKGDTEAFF
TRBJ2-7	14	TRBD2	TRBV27	TGTGCCAGCAGTTTTAGCGGGGGACCCTACGAGCAGTACTTC	CASSFSGGPYEQYF
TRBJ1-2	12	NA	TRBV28	TGTGCCAGCAGGGGCCCCCTGGATGGCTACACCTTC	CASRGPLDGYTF
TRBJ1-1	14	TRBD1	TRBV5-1	TGCGCCAGCAGCAGGGACAGGGGTATCGCTGAAGCTTTCTTT	CASSRDRGIAEAFF
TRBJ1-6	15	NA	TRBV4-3	TGCGCCAGCAGCGAGGGGGTCGACCCAAATTCACCCCTCCACTTT	CASSEGVDPNSPLHF
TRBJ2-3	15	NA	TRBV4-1	TGCGCCAGCAGCCAAGATCTTCCAGCGACAGATACGCAGTATTTT	CASSQDLPATDTQYF
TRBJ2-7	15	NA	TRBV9	TGTGCCAGCAGCGTAGCCCCCAGCGGAACTTACGAGCAGTACTTC	CASSVAPSGTYEQYF
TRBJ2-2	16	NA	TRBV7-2	TGTGCCAGTACCGGGACACACGGATCGAACACCGGGGAGCTGTTTTTT	CASTGTHGSNTGELFF
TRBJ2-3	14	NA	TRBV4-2	TGTGCCAGCAGCGGGGGGGCCTTTAGAGATACGCAGTATTTT	CASSGGAFRDTQYF
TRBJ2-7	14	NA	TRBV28	TGTGCCAGCAGTTTCCCGGCTTCTGGCGGCGAGCAGTACTTC	CASSFPASGGEQYF
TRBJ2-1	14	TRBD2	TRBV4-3	TGCGCCAGCAGCCAAGATACCCTAGCGGTAGAGCAGTTCTTC	CASSQDTLAVEQFF
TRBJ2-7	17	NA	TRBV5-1	TGCGCCAGCAGCTCCCTCGGACAGACCATATCCACCTACGAGCAGTACTTC	CASSSLGQTISTYEQYF
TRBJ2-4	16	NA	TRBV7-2	TGTGCCAGCAGCCAAAAGCGGGACAGGGCCAAAAACATTCAGTACTTC	CASSQKRDRAKNIQYF
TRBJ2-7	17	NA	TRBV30	TGTGCCTGGAGTTTAGGGACATGGTCAGGGACGGCGTACGAGCAGTACTTC	CAWSLGTWSGTAYEQYF
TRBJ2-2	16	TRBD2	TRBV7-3	TGTGCCAGCAGGGCCCCGGGACTAGCCGGCACCGGGGAGCTGTTTTTT	CASRAPGLAGTGELFF
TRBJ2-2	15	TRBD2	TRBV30	TGTGCCTGGAGTGCCACTAGCGGGAGTATCGGGGAGCTGTTTTTT	CAWSATSGSIGELFF
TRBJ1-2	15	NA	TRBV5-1	TGCGCCAGCAGCTTCTACAGGGACCTCGCGAGGGGGTACACCTTC	CASSFYRDLARGYTF
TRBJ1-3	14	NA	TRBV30	TGTGCCTGGAGTACCACGGGGTCCGGAAACACCATATATTTT	CAWSTTGSGNTIYF
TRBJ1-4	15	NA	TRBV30	TGTGCCGGGAGCGCCACAGAGTTTCCGAATGAAAAACTGTTTTTT	CAGSATEFPNEKLFF
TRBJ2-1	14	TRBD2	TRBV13	TGTGCCAGCCGGACCACTAGCGGCTACAATGAGCAGTTCTTC	CASRTTSGYNEQFF
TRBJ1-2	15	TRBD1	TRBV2	TGTGCCAGCAGTCGGGGACAGGGTGGGACTCCTGGCTACACCTTC	CASSRGQGGTPGYTF
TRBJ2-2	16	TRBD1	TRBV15	TGTGCCACCAGCAGACCCTCCGGGACAGGGGGCGGGGAGCTGTTTTTT	CATSRPSGTGGGELFF
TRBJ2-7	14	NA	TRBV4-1	TGCGCCAGCAGCCAAGTGGAGGGGACCTACGAGCAGTACTTC	CASSQVEGTYEQYF
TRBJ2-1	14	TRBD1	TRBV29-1	TGCAGCGCGACAGGACAGGGGAGTTTCGATGAGCAGTTCTTC	CSATGQGSFDEQFF
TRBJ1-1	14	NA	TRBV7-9	TGTGCCAGCAGCCAAATAAGCGGTGCGTCTGAAGCTTTCTTT	CASSQISGASEAFF
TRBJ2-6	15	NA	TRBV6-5	TGTGCCAGCAGCCCAGGGTTCTCTGGGGCCAACGTCCTGACTTTC	CASSPGFSGANVLTF
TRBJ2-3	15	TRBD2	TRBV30	TGTGCCTGGAGTGTCAAACTAGCGGGAGCCGATACGCAGTATTTT	CAWSVKLAGADTQYF
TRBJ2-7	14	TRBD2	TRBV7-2	TGTGCCAGCAGGGCGGGGGGCCCGAAGAGCGAGCAGTACTTC	CASRAGGPKSEQYF
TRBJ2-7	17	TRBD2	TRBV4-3	TGCGCCAGCAGCCAAGAACCGGGACTAGCGGGGACCTACGAGCAGTACTTC	CASSQEPGLAGTYEQYF
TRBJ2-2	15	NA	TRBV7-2	TGTGCCAGCAGCTTAGGACTCTACAACACCGGGGAGCTGTTTTTT	CASSLGLYNTGELFF
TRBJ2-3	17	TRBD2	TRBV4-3	TGCGCCAGCAGCCTGAGTCCGCTAGCGGGAGGGGCAGATACGCAGTATTTT	CASSLSPLAGGADTQYF
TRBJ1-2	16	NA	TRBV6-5	TGTGCCAGCAGTTACTCGATTCGGAGTGGGGCGAATGGCTACACCTTC	CASSYSIRSGANGYTF
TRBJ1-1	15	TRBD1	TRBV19	TGTGCCAGTACCGCCGAGGGGACAGGGGACACTGAAGCTTTCTTT	CASTAEGTGDTEAFF
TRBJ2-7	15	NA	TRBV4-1	TGCGCCAGCAGCCAAGAGTCGGGGTCCTCCTACGAGCAGTACTTC	CASSQESGSSYEQYF
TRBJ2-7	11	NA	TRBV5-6	TGTGCCAGCAGCTCCGCCTACGAGCAGTACTTC	CASSSAYEQYF
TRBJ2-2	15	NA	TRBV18	TGTGCCAGCTCACCCGGGACTGGACGCACCGGGGAGCTGTTTTTT	CASSPGTGRTGELFF
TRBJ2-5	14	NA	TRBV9	TGTGCCAGCAGCGTAGATAGTTCGGGGGAGACCCAGTACTTC	CASSVDSSGETQYF
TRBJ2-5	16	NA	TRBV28	TGTGCCAGCAGCCTTTTGGGTACAGGGTACCAAGAGACCCAGTACTTC	CASSLLGTGYQETQYF
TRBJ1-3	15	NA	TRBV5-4	TGTGCCAGCAGCTCCCCGGACAGCTCTGGAAACACCATATATTTT	CASSSPDSSGNTIYF
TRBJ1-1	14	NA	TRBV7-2	TGTGCCAGCAGCTTTACATACCCTCGTAATCAAGCTTTCTTT	CASSFTYPRNQAFF
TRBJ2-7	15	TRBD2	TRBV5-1	TGCGCCAGCAGCTTGTTCGGCGGGGGGGTCGACGAGCAGTACTTC	CASSLFGGGVDEQYF
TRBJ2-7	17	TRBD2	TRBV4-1	TGCGCCAGCAGCGCCTCGACTAGCGGGAGTGCCACCTACGAGCAGTACTTC	CASSASTSGSATYEQYF
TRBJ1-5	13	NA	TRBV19	TGTGCCAGTAGTGCTGTGAGAAATCAGCCCCAGCATTTT	CASSAVRNQPQHF